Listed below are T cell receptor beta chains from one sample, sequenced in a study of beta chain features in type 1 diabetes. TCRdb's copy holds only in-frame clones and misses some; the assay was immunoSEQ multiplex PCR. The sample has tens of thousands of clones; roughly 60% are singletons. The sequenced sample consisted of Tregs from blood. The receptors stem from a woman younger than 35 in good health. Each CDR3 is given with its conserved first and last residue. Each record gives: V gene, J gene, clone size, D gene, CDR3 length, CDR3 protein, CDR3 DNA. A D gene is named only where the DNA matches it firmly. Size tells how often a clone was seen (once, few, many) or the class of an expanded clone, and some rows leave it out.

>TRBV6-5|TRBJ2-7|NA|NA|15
CASSYSNPNRYEQYF
TGTGCCAGCAGTTATTCTAACCCCAACCGCTACGAGCAGTACTTC
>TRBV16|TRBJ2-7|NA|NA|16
CASSPLGSGGSYEQYF
TGTGCCAGCAGCCCCCTGGGGAGCGGCGGCTCCTACGAGCAGTACTTC
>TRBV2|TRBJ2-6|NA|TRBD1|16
CASSWTGVSGANVLTF
TGTGCCAGCAGTTGGACAGGAGTCTCTGGGGCCAACGTCCTGACTTTC
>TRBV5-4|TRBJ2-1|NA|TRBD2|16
CASSLGSGRSYNEQFF
TGTGCCAGCAGCTTGGGTAGCGGGAGATCCTACAATGAGCAGTTCTTC
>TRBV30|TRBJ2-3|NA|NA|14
CAWSLRVGTDTQYF
TGTGCCTGGAGTCTCAGGGTGGGCACAGATACGCAGTATTTT
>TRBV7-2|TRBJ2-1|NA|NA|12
CASSLAEGEQFF
TGTGCCAGCAGCTTAGCGGAGGGTGAGCAGTTCTTC
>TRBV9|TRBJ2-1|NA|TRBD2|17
CASSVEPPGLGGSEQFF
TGTGCCAGCAGCGTAGAGCCCCCGGGACTAGGGGGGAGTGAGCAGTTCTTC
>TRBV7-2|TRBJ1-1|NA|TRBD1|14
CASTRTGSYTEAFF
TGTGCCAGCACCCGGACAGGGTCTTACACTGAAGCTTTCTTT
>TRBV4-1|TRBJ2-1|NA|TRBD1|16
CASSQDRDRVYNEQFF
TGCGCCAGCAGCCAAGATAGGGACAGGGTCTACAATGAGCAGTTCTTC
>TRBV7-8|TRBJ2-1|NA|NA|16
CASSLARESPDNEQFF
TGTGCCAGCAGCTTAGCACGGGAGAGTCCAGACAATGAGCAGTTCTTC
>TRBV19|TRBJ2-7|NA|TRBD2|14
CASSRGGSSYEQYF
TGTGCCAGTAGTCGGGGCGGGAGCTCCTACGAGCAGTACTTC
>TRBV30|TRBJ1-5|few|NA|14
CAWSLWGPGQPQHF
TGTGCCTGGAGTCTCTGGGGCCCCGGGCAGCCCCAGCATTTT
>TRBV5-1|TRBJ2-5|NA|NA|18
CASSLAMGQSSVQETQYF
TGCGCCAGCAGCTTGGCCATGGGACAATCATCGGTCCAAGAGACCCAGTACTTC
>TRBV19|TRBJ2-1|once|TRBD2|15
CASRTGTSAYNEQFF
TGTGCCAGTAGGACCGGGACTAGCGCCTACAATGAGCAGTTCTTC
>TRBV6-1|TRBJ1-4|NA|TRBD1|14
CASRDRVTNEKLFF
TGTGCCAGCAGAGACAGGGTTACTAATGAAAAACTGTTTTTT
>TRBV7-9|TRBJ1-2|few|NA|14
CASSLASGGYGYTF
TGTGCCAGCAGCTTAGCGAGCGGGGGTTATGGCTACACCTTC
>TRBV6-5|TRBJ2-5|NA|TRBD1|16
CASSYLGTGQRGTQYF
TGTGCCAGCAGTTACCTGGGGACAGGGCAACGAGGGACCCAGTACTTC
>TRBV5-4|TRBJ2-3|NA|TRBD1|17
CASSLVTTGDGADTQYF
TGTGCCAGCAGCTTGGTGACGACAGGGGACGGTGCAGATACGCAGTATTTT
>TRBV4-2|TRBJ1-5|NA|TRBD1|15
CASSRETGEEQPQHF
TGTGCCAGCAGCCGCGAAACAGGGGAGGAACAGCCCCAGCATTTT
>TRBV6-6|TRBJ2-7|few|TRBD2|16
CASSRGVAGASYEQYF
TGTGCCAGCAGTCGGGGGGTAGCGGGGGCCTCCTACGAGCAGTACTTC
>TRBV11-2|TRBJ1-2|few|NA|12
CASSSRDIGYTF
TGTGCCAGCAGCTCCCGGGACATCGGCTACACCTTC
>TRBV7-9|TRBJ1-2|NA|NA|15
CASSSLGRGGDGYTF
TGTGCCAGCAGCTCCTTAGGCCGGGGTGGAGATGGCTACACCTTC
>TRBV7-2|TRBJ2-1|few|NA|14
CASSHRDKGAGQFF
TGTGCCAGCAGCCATCGAGACAAAGGGGCTGGGCAGTTCTTC
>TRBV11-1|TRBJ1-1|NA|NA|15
CASSQKRRGDTEAFF
TGTGCCAGCAGCCAAAAAAGGCGAGGCGACACTGAAGCTTTCTTT
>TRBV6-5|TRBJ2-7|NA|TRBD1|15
CASSYAGTGLYEQYF
TGTGCCAGCAGCTACGCCGGGACAGGGTTATACGAGCAGTACTTC
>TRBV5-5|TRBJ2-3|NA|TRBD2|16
CASLRGGLVGSDTQYF
TGTGCCAGCCTTCGGGGGGGACTAGTAGGCTCAGATACGCAGTATTTT
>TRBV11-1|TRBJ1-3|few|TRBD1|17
CASSWGQPSLSGNTIYF
TGTGCCAGCAGCTGGGGACAGCCCTCGCTCTCTGGAAACACCATATATTTT
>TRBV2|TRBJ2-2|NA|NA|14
CASSELSNTGELFF
TGTGCCAGCAGTGAATTATCGAACACCGGGGAGCTGTTTTTT
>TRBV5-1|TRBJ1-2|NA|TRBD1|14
CASSLGQGWDGYTF
TGCGCCAGCAGCTTGGGACAGGGGTGGGATGGCTACACCTTC
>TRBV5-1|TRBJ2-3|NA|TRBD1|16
CASSRSRAGGLDTQYF
TGCGCCAGCTCTCGTTCTCGGGCAGGGGGATTAGATACGCAGTATTTT
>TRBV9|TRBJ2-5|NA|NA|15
CASSVAAGAMETQYF
TGTGCCAGCAGCGTAGCGGCGGGGGCTATGGAGACCCAGTACTTC
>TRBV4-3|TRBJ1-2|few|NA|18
CASSQARTTGHLVYGYTF
TGCGCCAGCAGCCAAGCCCGAACGACAGGCCACCTGGTCTATGGCTACACCTTC
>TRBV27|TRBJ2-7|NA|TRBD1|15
CASSEGQAGAYEQYF
TGTGCCAGCAGCGAAGGACAGGCAGGGGCCTACGAGCAGTACTTC
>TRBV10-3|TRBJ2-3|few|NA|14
CAISAGAGTDTQYF
TGTGCCATCAGCGCGGGGGCGGGCACAGATACGCAGTATTTT
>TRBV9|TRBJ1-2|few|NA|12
CASSVVSYGYTF
TGTGCCAGCAGCGTAGTGAGCTATGGCTACACCTTC
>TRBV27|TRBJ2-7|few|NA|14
CASSLSRENYEQYF
TGTGCCAGCAGTTTATCGAGGGAAAACTACGAGCAGTACTTC
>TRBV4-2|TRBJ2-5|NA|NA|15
CASSQGTDPQETQYF
TGTGCCAGCAGCCAAGGTACAGACCCCCAAGAGACCCAGTACTTC
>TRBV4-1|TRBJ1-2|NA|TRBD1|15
CASSHALRGAYGYTF
TGCGCCAGCAGCCATGCCCTCAGGGGGGCATATGGCTACACCTTC
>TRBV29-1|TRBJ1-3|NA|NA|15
CSVAVTGYGGNTIYF
TGCAGCGTTGCTGTAACAGGGTATGGTGGAAACACCATATATTTT
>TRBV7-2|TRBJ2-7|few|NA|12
CASSLLSDEQYF
TGTGCCAGCAGCCTATTGAGTGACGAGCAGTACTTC
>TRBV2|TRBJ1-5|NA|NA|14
CASSDRAYNQPQHF
TGTGCCAGCAGTGACAGGGCCTACAATCAGCCCCAGCATTTT
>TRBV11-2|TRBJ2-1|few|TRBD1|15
CASSFGTVLYNEQFF
TGTGCCAGCAGCTTCGGGACAGTCCTCTACAATGAGCAGTTCTTC
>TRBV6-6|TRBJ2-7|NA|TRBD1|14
CASSYPPQGDEQYF
TGTGCCAGCAGTTACCCCCCCCAGGGGGACGAGCAGTACTTC
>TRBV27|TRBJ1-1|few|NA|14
CASRPGTPNTEAFF
TGTGCCAGCAGGCCCGGGACACCGAACACTGAAGCTTTCTTT
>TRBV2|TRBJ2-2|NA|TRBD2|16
CASSERLAGVTGELFF
TGTGCCAGCAGTGAACGGCTAGCGGGTGTTACCGGGGAGCTGTTTTTT
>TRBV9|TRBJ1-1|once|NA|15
CASSVGMGHSTEAFF
TGTGCCAGCAGCGTAGGAATGGGGCACTCCACTGAAGCTTTCTTT